Listed below are T cell receptor beta chains from one sample, sequenced in a study of blood T cell repertoires in COVID-19. Produced via immunoSEQ multiplex PCR; TCRdb's table is partial and in-frame only. The sample comprises 200,000 or so clones, about 87% of which are singletons, and roughly 3% rests with the top ten. Sequenced: peripheral blood. Receptor source: a man aged 25 to 40 with COVID-19, enrolled during active disease. Each CDR3 is given with its conserved first and last residue. A D gene is named only where the DNA matches it firmly. Some rows have no size entry. The others give once, few or many, or a class for an expanded clone.

D	V	size	J	CDR3	DNA
TRBD1	TRBV5-4	once	TRBJ1-6	CASSLNTGGNSPLHF	TGTGCCAGCAGCTTGAATACAGGGGGTAATTCACCCCTCCACTTT
.	TRBV19	few	TRBJ2-7	CASSREISYEQYF	TGTGCCAGTAGTAGGGAGATCTCCTACGAGCAGTACTTC
TRBD1	TRBV19	few	TRBJ1-4	CASSIDRETEKLFF	TGTGCCAGTAGTATTGACAGGGAGACTGAAAAACTGTTTTTT
.	TRBV12-3/TRBV12-4	.	TRBJ1-2	CASYNSTALGYTF	TGTGCCAGCTACAACTCGACAGCTCTCGGCTACACCTTC
.	TRBV19	.	TRBJ1-1	CASSKRGITEAFF	TGTGCCAGTAGTAAGAGGGGGATTACTGAAGCTTTCTTT
.	TRBV19	.	TRBJ1-5	CATHRGGAGNQPQHF	TGTGCCACTCACCGCGGGGGAGCGGGCAATCAGCCCCAGCATTTT
TRBD1	TRBV7-2	.	TRBJ2-7	CASSSPRQGGYEQYF	TGTGCCAGCAGCTCACCCAGACAGGGGGGCTACGAGCAGTACTTC
.	TRBV7-6	.	TRBJ1-4	CASSLAKGHPTTNEKLFF	TGTGCCAGCAGCTTAGCGAAAGGACACCCCACAACTAATGAAAAACTGTTTTTT
.	TRBV19	.	TRBJ1-2	CASSIDLAGRYTF	TGTGCCAGTAGTATAGATCTGGCAGGGAGGTACACCTTC
.	TRBV9	.	TRBJ1-6	CASSVAENSPLHF	TGTGCCAGCAGCGTAGCTGAGAATTCACCCCTCCACTTT
.	TRBV2	.	TRBJ1-5	CASSEEGLLNQPQHF	TGTGCCAGCAGTGAAGAGGGACTGCTCAATCAGCCCCAGCATTTT
.	TRBV27	.	TRBJ1-1	CASSTSGLTEAFF	TGTGCCAGCAGTACGTCAGGGCTCACTGAAGCTTTCTTT
.	TRBV4-1	.	TRBJ2-3	CASSQDFSASTTDTQYF	TGCGCCAGCAGCCAAGATTTTAGTGCTAGCACCACAGATACGCAGTATTTT
TRBD1	TRBV9	.	TRBJ1-3	CASSVGGTGVNTIYF	TGTGCCAGCAGCGTGGGCGGGACAGGGGTCAACACCATATATTTT
TRBD1	TRBV5-1	.	TRBJ1-1	CASSWTGDTEAFF	TGCGCCAGCAGCTGGACAGGGGACACTGAAGCTTTCTTT
.	TRBV18	.	TRBJ2-5	CASSPSIVGPASGETQYF	TGTGCCAGCTCACCAAGCATCGTCGGCCCCGCTTCAGGGGAGACCCAGTACTTC
TRBD1	TRBV11-2	.	TRBJ1-6	CASSLVTGNGSPLHF	TGTGCCAGCAGCTTAGTGACAGGGAATGGTTCACCCCTCCACTTT
TRBD2	TRBV28	.	TRBJ2-1	CASSPLAGGGRDEQFF	TGTGCCAGCAGTCCCCTAGCGGGAGGCGGTCGGGATGAGCAGTTCTTC
TRBD2	TRBV7-3	.	TRBJ2-4	CASSPSGERDIQYF	TGTGCCAGCAGCCCTAGCGGGGAAAGGGACATTCAGTACTTC
.	TRBV4-3	.	TRBJ1-3	CASSQDRVTGNTIYF	TGCGCCAGCAGCCAAGACAGGGTGACTGGAAACACCATATATTTT
TRBD1	TRBV6-5	.	TRBJ1-1	CASSSPGQGLNTEAFF	TGTGCCAGCAGTTCACCGGGACAGGGTTTGAACACTGAAGCTTTCTTT
TRBD2	TRBV4-3	.	TRBJ2-1	CASSPSGRGEQFF	TGCGCCAGCAGCCCTAGCGGGAGAGGGGAGCAGTTCTTC
.	TRBV6-6	.	TRBJ2-5	CASSPGIAAQGTQYF	TGTGCCAGCAGTCCCGGTATAGCGGCCCAGGGGACCCAGTACTTC
.	TRBV18	.	TRBJ1-1	CASSPPADRTEAFF	TGTGCCAGCTCACCACCCGCAGACAGAACTGAAGCTTTCTTT
.	TRBV7-2	.	TRBJ2-7	CASSLDPGIEQYF	TGTGCCAGCAGCTTAGACCCAGGGATCGAGCAGTACTTC
.	TRBV2	.	TRBJ1-2	CASSKTEYNYGYTF	TGTGCCAGCAGCAAGACAGAATATAACTATGGCTACACCTTC
.	TRBV4-1	.	TRBJ1-2	CASSPTAGKRNYGYTF	TGCGCCAGCAGCCCTACTGCGGGGAAGCGAAACTATGGCTACACCTTC
.	TRBV28	few	TRBJ2-7	CASTASGYEQYF	TGTGCCAGCACCGCGAGCGGGTACGAGCAGTACTTC
.	TRBV2	once	TRBJ1-2	CASSPKPAGYGYTF	TGTGCCAGCAGCCCGAAACCGGCAGGCTATGGCTACACCTTC
TRBD1	TRBV5-5	.	TRBJ2-3	CASGRDRAADTQYF	TGTGCCAGCGGCCGGGACAGGGCAGCAGATACGCAGTATTTT
TRBD1	TRBV4-2	.	TRBJ1-6	CASSHHSGTGNSPLHF	TGTGCCAGCAGCCATCACTCCGGGACAGGGAATTCACCCCTCCACTTT
.	TRBV19	.	TRBJ2-7	CASSTSTGHSYEQYF	TGTGCCAGTAGTACGAGCACAGGGCACTCCTACGAGCAGTACTTC
.	TRBV28	.	TRBJ1-5	CASTFGGRPQHF	TGTGCCAGCACATTCGGGGGTCGGCCCCAGCATTTT
TRBD1	TRBV30	once	TRBJ2-1	CAWRGTGGRDEQFF	TGTGCCTGGAGGGGGACAGGAGGGCGGGATGAGCAGTTCTTC
.	TRBV5-1	.	TRBJ1-3	CASSLSSQGSSGNTIYF	TGCGCCAGCAGCTTGAGCTCGCAGGGGAGCTCTGGAAACACCATATATTTT
.	TRBV3-1/TRBV3-2	.	TRBJ1-5	CASSQAGGWPQHF	TGTGCCAGCAGCCAAGCTGGCGGGTGGCCCCAGCATTTT
.	TRBV5-1	.	TRBJ1-4	CASSLAGAHEKLFF	TGCGCCAGCAGCTTGGCAGGGGCTCATGAAAAACTGTTTTTT
.	TRBV12-3/TRBV12-4	.	TRBJ1-2	CASSPSKVGYTF	TGTGCCAGCAGTCCTAGCAAGGTCGGCTACACCTTC
.	TRBV24-1	.	TRBJ2-3	CATSYSGTSTDTQYF	TGTGCCACCAGTTATAGCGGAACTAGCACAGATACGCAGTATTTT
TRBD2	TRBV28	.	TRBJ2-7	CASSLTSGSRHEQYF	TGTGCCAGCAGTCTAACTAGCGGGAGTCGACACGAGCAGTACTTC
TRBD1	TRBV19	once	TRBJ2-7	CASGPRDRLGEQYF	TGTGCCAGTGGCCCCCGGGACAGACTTGGGGAGCAGTACTTC
.	TRBV5-1	few	TRBJ2-7	CASSLGGGSPEQYF	TGCGCCAGCAGCTTGGGTGGGGGCTCTCCTGAGCAGTACTTC
.	TRBV29-1	.	TRBJ1-1	CSVVRNRAGRTEAFF	TGCAGCGTTGTCAGGAACAGGGCTGGTCGGACTGAAGCTTTCTTT
.	TRBV7-3	.	TRBJ2-1	CASSLYPTRNNEQFF	TGTGCCAGCAGCTTATACCCCACTAGAAACAATGAGCAGTTCTTC
.	TRBV11-2	.	TRBJ1-6	CASSLSQGYNSPLHF	TGTGCCAGCAGCTTAAGTCAGGGATATAATTCACCCCTCCACTTT
TRBD1	TRBV7-2	.	TRBJ1-1	CASSPTGERIGAFF	TGTGCCAGCAGCCCTACAGGGGAAAGAATAGGAGCTTTCTTT
TRBD1	TRBV7-9	.	TRBJ1-4	CASSPGQGRSEKLFF	TGTGCCAGCAGCCCGGGACAGGGACGTAGTGAAAAACTGTTTTTT
TRBD1	TRBV6-2/TRBV6-3	few	TRBJ1-5	CASSPPGQGNSNQPQHF	TGTGCCAGCAGTCCCCCGGGACAGGGGAATAGCAATCAGCCCCAGCATTTT
.	TRBV19	.	TRBJ2-5	CASSIRSGTTWAETQYF	TGTGCCAGTAGTATCAGGAGCGGGACAACCTGGGCAGAGACCCAGTACTTC
TRBD1	TRBV28	.	TRBJ1-4	CASIERQGHAKLFF	TGTGCCAGCATCGAAAGACAGGGGCACGCAAAACTGTTTTTT
.	TRBV18	.	TRBJ1-4	CASSSRQWPGINEKLFF	TGTGCCAGCTCAAGTCGACAGTGGCCGGGTATAAATGAAAAACTGTTTTTT
TRBD2	TRBV6-5	.	TRBJ2-7	CASSLRLAGWYEQYF	TGTGCCAGCAGCCTCCGACTAGCGGGATGGTACGAGCAGTACTTC
.	TRBV6-5	.	TRBJ1-2	CASRKQGAPGYGYTF	TGTGCCAGCAGAAAACAAGGCGCCCCCGGGTATGGCTACACCTTC
TRBD2	TRBV10-1	.	TRBJ2-1	CASSRLAGNNEQFF	TGCGCCAGCAGCAGACTAGCGGGAAACAATGAGCAGTTCTTC